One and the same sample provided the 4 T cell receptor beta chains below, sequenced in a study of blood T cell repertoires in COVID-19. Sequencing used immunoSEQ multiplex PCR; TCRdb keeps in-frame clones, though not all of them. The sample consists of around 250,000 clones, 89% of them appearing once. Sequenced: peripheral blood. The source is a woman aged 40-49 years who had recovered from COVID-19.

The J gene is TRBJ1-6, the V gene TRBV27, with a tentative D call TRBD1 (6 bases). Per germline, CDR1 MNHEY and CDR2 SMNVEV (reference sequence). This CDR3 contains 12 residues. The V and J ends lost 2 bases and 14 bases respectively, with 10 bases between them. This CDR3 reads CASSLPPGALHF. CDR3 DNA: TGTGCCAGCAGTTTACCCCCAGGGGCCCTCCACTTT.

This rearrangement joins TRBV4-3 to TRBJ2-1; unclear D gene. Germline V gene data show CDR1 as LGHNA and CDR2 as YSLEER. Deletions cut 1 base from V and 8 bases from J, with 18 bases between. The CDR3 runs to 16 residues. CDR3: CASSQVGPPGSYEQFF. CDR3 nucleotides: TGCGCCAGCAGCCAAGTCGGTCCCCCGGGTAGCTATGAGCAGTTCTTC.

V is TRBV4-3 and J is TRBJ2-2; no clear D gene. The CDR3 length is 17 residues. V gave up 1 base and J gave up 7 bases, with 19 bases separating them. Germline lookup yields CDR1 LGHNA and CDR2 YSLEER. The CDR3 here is CASSQAEHAPLGGELFF. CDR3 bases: TGCGCCAGCAGCCAAGCCGAGCACGCACCTCTCGGCGGGGAGCTGTTTTTT.

CDR3 DNA: TGTGCCAGCAGCGTCGGAGCGACCTCCTACAATGAGCAGTTCTTC. It translates to CASSVGATSYNEQFF. This chain connects TRBV9 to TRBJ2-1; no reliable D call. The CDR3 has 15 amino acids. Per the germline V gene, CDR1 is SGDLS and CDR2 is YYNGEE. The ends were cut back, 2 bases at V and 0 bases at J, with 9 bases in the middle.